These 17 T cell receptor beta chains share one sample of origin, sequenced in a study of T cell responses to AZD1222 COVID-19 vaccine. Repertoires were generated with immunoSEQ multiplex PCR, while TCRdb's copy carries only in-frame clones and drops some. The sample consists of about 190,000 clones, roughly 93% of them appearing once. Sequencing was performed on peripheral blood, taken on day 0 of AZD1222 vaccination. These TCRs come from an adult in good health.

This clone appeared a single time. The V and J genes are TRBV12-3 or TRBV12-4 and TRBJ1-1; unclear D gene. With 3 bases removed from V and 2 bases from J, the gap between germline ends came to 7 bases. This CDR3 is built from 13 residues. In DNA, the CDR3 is TGTGCCAGCAGTTTCCCACCCAACACTGAAGCTTTCTTT. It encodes CASSFPPNTEAFF.

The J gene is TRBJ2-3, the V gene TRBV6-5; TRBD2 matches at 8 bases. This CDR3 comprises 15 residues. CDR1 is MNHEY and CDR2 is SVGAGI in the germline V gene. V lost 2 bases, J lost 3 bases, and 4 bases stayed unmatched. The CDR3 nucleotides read TGTGCCAGCAGTTACGGCGGGGGGCTGACAGATACGCAGTATTTT. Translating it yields CASSYGGGLTDTQYF.

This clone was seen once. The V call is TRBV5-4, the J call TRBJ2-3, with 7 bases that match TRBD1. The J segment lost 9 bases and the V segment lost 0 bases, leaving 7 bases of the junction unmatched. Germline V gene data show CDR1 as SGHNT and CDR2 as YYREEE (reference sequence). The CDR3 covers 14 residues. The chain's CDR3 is CASSLAGRGLTQYF. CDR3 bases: TGTGCCAGCAGCTTGGCAGGTAGGGGGCTCACGCAGTATTTT.

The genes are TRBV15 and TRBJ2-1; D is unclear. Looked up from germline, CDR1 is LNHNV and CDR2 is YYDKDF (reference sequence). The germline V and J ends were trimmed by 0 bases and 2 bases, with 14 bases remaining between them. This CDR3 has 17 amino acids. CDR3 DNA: TGTGCCACCAGCAGAGACATGGTTCGTCGCCCCTACAATGAGCAGTTCTTC. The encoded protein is CATSRDMVRRPYNEQFF.

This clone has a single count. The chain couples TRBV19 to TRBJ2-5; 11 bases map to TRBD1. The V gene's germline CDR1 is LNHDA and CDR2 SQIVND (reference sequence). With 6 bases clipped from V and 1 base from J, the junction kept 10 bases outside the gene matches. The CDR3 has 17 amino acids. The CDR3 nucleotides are TGTGCCAGTAGGGACGCCGGGACAGGGGGTGGCCAAGAGACCCAGTACTTC. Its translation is CASRDAGTGGGQETQYF.

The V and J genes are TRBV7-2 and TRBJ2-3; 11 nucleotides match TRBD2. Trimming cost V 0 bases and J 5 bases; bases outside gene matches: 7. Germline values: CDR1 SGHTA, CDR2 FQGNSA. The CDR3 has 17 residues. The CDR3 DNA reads TGTGCCAGCAGCTTAGCATTAGCGGGAGGGCTTAGAGATACGCAGTATTTT. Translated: CASSLALAGGLRDTQYF.

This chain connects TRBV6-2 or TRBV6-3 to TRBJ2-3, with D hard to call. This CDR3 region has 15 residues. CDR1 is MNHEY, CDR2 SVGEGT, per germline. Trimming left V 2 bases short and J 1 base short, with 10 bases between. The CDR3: CASSYPWQGTDTQYF. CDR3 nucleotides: TGTGCCAGCAGTTACCCCTGGCAGGGCACAGATACGCAGTATTTT.

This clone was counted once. The CDR3: CASSVEGLRGEKLFF. DNA of the CDR3: TGTGCCAGCAGCGTTGAGGGACTCCGAGGTGAAAAACTGTTTTTT. The V and J genes are TRBV5-6 and TRBJ1-4; tentatively, D is TRBD1 (5 bases). Germline CDR1 SGHDT, CDR2 YYEEEE. Between the trimmed V and J ends, which lost 4 bases and 7 bases, there was a span of 17 bases. The CDR3 runs to 15 residues.

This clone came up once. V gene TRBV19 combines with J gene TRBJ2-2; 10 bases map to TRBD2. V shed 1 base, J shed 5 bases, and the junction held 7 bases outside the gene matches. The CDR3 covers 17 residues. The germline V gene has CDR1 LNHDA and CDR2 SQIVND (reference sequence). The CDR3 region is CASSIVSGGARTGELFF. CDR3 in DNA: TGTGCCAGTAGTATAGTCAGCGGGGGGGCTCGGACCGGGGAGCTGTTTTTT. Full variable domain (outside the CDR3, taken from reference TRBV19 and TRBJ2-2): DGGITQSPKYLFRKEGQNVTLSCEQNLNHDAMYWYRQDPGQGLRLIYYSQIVNDFQKGDIAEGYSVSREKKESFPLTVTSAQKNPTAFYLCASSIVSGGARTGELFFGEGSRLTVL.

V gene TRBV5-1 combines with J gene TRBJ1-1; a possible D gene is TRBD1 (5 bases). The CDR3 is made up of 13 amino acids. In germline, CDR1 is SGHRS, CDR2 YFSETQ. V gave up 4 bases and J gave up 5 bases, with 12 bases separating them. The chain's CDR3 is CASSLQAATEAFF. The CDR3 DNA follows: TGCGCCAGCAGCCTACAGGCCGCTACTGAAGCTTTCTTT.

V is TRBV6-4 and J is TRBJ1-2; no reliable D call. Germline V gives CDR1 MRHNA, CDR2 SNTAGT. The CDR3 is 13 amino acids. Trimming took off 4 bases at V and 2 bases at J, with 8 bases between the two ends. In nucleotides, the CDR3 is TGTGCCAGCAGTGGTTCAGGAAACTATGGCTACACCTTC. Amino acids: CASSGSGNYGYTF.

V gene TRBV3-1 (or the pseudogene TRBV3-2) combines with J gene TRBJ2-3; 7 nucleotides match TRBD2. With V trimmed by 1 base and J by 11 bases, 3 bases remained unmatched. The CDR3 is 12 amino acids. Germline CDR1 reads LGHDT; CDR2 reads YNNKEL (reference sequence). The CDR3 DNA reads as TGTGCCAGCAGCCAAGGACTAGCAAAGCAGTATTTT. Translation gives CASSQGLAKQYF.

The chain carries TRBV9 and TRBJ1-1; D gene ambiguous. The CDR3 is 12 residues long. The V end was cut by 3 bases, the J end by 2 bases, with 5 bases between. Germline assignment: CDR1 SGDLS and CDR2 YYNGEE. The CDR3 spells CASSGVNTEAFF. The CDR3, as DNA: TGTGCCAGCAGCGGGGTCAACACTGAAGCTTTCTTT.

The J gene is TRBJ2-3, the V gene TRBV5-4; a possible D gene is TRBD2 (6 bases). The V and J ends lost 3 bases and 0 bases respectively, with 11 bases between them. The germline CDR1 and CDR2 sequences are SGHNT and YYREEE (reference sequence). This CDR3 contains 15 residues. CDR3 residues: CASSSYSGSTDTQYF. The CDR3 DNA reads TGTGCCAGCAGCTCATATAGCGGTAGCACAGATACGCAGTATTTT.

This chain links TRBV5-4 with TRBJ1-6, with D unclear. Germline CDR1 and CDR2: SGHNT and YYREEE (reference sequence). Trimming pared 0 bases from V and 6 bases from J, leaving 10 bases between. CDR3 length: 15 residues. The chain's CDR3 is CASSLGGGSNSPLHF. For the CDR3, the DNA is TGTGCCAGCAGCTTGGGTGGAGGGAGTAATTCACCCCTCCACTTT. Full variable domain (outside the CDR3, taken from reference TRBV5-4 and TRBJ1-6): ETGVTQSPTHLIKTRGQQVTLRCSSQSGHNTVSWYQQALGQGPQFIFQYYREEENGRGNFPPRFSGLQFPNYSSELNVNALELDDSALYLCASSLGGGSNSPLHFGNGTRLTVT.

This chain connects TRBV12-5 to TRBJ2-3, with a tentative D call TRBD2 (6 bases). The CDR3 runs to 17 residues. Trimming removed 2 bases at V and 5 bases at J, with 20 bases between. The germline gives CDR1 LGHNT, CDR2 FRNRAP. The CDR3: CASGLFIGGVRVDTQYF. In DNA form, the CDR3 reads TGTGCTAGTGGTTTGTTCATCGGAGGGGTACGGGTAGATACGCAGTATTTT. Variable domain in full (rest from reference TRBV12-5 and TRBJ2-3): DARVTQTPRHKVTEMGQEVTMRCQPILGHNTVFWYRQTMMQGLELLAYFRNRAPLDDSGMPKDRFSAEMPDATLATLKIQPSEPRDSAVYFCASGLFIGGVRVDTQYFGPGTRLTVL.

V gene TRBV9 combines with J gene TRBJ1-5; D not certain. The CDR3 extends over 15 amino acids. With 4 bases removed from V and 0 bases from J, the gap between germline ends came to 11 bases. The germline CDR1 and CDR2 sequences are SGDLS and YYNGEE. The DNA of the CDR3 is TGTGCCAGCAGCCCACGACACGATAGCAATCAGCCCCAGCATTTT. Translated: CASSPRHDSNQPQHF. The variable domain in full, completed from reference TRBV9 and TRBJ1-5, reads DSGVTQTPKHLITATGQRVTLRCSPRSGDLSVYWYQQSLDQGLQFLIQYYNGEERAKGNILERFSAQQFPDLHSELNLSSLELGDSALYFCASSPRHDSNQPQHFGDGTRLSIL.